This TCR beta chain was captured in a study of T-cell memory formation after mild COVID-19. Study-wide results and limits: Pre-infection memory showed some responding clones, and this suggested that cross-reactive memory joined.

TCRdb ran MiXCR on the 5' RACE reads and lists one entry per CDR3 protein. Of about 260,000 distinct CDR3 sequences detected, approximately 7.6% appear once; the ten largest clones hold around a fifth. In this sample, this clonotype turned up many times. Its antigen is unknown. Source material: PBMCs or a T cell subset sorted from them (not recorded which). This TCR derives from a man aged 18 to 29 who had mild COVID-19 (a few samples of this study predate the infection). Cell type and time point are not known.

The CDR3, as DNA: TGCGCCAGCAGCCACCTCACCGGGGAGCTGTTTTTT. Protein product: CASSHLTGELFF. The V and J genes are TRBV4-3 and TRBJ2-2; D uncertain. The CDR3 loop spans 12 amino acids. V dropped 3 bases and J dropped 4 bases, with 3 bases sitting between them. Germline lookup yields CDR1 LGHNA and CDR2 YSLEER.